This record covers a single T cell receptor beta chain. These data come from a study of cytomegalovirus exposure and HLA in healthy donors. Vbeta (60) and Jbeta (13) primers were used in the PCR. Clones were sequenced by immunoSEQ multiplex PCR, and TCRdb holds only the in-frame ones, with some missing. The sample holds some 140,000 clones, less than 85% seen once. The CDR3 totals 13 residues. The V gene lost 3 bases and the J gene lost 0 bases, with 8 bases spanning the gap. Germline values: CDR1 SQVTM, CDR2 ANQGSEA. Sequenced input: PBMCs. This clonotype was sampled from a man aged 18 to 35 in good health and CMV-seropositive. V gene TRBV29-1 combines with J gene TRBJ1-2; possibly TRBD1 for D (6 bases). Here the CDR3 DNA reads TGCAGCGTTGAGACAGGATCTAACTATGGCTACACCTTC. This encodes CSVETGSNYGYTF.